Presented here are 5 T cell receptor beta chains from one specimen sequenced in a study of shared clonotypes between healthy human individuals. Here immunoSEQ multiplex PCR was the method, and the copy in TCRdb shows in-frame clones only, minus some. The sample includes about 2.3 million clones, approximately 95% of them seen just once. The sample taken for sequencing was naive CD4+ T cells from PBMCs. Indicated subset: CD45RA+ positively selected. These receptor sequences come from a man aged 18 to 30 in good health. Some clones in this sample may be carry-over from other donors' samples.

The chain carries TRBV28 and TRBJ1-4; 10 bases fit TRBD1. Trimming cost V 7 bases and J 5 bases; bases outside gene matches: 4. This CDR3 has 14 residues. Germline loops: CDR1 MDHEN, CDR2 SYDVKM. The CDR3 DNA follows: TGTGCCAGCAAGACAGGGGGCGCAAATGAAAAACTGTTTTTT. It yields the protein CASKTGGANEKLFF.

This rearrangement joins TRBV5-8 to TRBJ1-3, with 7 bases matching TRBD1. Trimming cost V 4 bases and J 4 bases; bases outside gene matches: 2. CDR1 is SGHTS and CDR2 is YDEGEE in the germline V gene. This CDR3 is 13 amino acids long. CDR3: CASSRDRGNTIYF. In DNA form, the CDR3 reads TGTGCCAGCAGCAGGGACAGAGGAAACACCATATATTTT.

The V call is TRBV6-5, the J call TRBJ1-1; D uncertain. Germline CDR1 and CDR2: MNHEY and SVGAGI. There are 14 residues in the CDR3. V lost 2 bases and J 1 base, leaving 8 bases between the germline ends. CDR3 nucleotides: TGTGCCAGCAGTTACCAGAGGGCGAACACTGAAGCTTTCTTT. Translation: CASSYQRANTEAFF.

V gene TRBV7-2 combines with J gene TRBJ2-7; perhaps TRBD1 as D (6 bases). CDR1 is SGHTA, CDR2 FQGNSA, per germline. The CDR3 extends over 14 amino acids. V was shortened by 5 bases and J by 1 base, with 12 bases between the two germline ends. The CDR3 loop is CASSPQQGSYEQYF. In DNA, the CDR3 is TGTGCCAGCAGCCCACAACAGGGATCCTACGAGCAGTACTTC.

The gene calls are TRBV29-1 and TRBJ2-5; weak D call: TRBD1 (6 bases). The ends were cut back, 6 bases at V and 8 bases at J, with 16 bases in the middle. The CDR3 length is 12 residues. Looked up from germline, CDR1 is SQVTM and CDR2 is ANQGSEA. CDR3 amino acids: CSVAEGGQTQYF. The CDR3 coding sequence is TGCAGCGTAGCCGAAGGGGGACAAACCCAGTACTTC.